The sample holds a few counts of the clone carrying this T cell receptor (beta chain). Its antigen is as yet unknown. The assay was immunoSEQ multiplex PCR, and TCRdb's table has in-frame clones only and misses some. The sample consists of 300,000 to 450,000 clones, approximately 81% of them appearing once. This entry is derived from a study of Ad26.COV2.S vaccination and SARS-CoV-2 variants. Regarding the study as a whole: Vaccine recipients had higher spike-specific TCR breadth than placebo recipients.

V was clipped by 2 bases and J by 4 bases, with 11 bases between them. The CDR3 runs 14 residues. Germline values: CDR1 LNHDA, CDR2 SQIVND (reference sequence). Regarding treatment: around 19 received Ad26.COV2.S at low or high dose, single or two shots; 5 received placebo; per-sample allocation not given. The samples were gathered on day 63 after the first injection of vaccine or placebo. This TCR came from a person between 18 and 65 years old who received the Ad26.COV2.S COVID-19 vaccine or a placebo. The starting material was peripheral blood, obtained in a trial of Ad26.COV2.S vaccine versus placebo. The V call is TRBV19, the J call TRBJ1-1; D is perhaps TRBD1 (5 bases). This CDR3 is CASSIRGEATEAFF. CDR3 nucleotide sequence: TGTGCCAGTAGTATAAGAGGGGAGGCCACTGAAGCTTTCTTT.